A selection of T cell receptor beta chains follows, all from one sample in a study of cytomegalovirus exposure and HLA in healthy donors. Generated by immunoSEQ multiplex PCR, the TCRdb table keeps only in-frame clones and is missing some. The sample lists about 120,000 clones; about 86% were seen once. What was sequenced was PBMCs. The receptors shown here come from a woman aged 25 to 45 in good health and CMV-seronegative. Each CDR3 is given without its conserved first and last residue.

v_call	j_call	cdr3_aa
TRBV2	TRBJ2-7	ASSEVLGGDEYYEQY
TRBV5-1	TRBJ2-1	ASSLGTGQGANEQF
TRBV7-2	TRBJ1-1	ASTLGGVWNTEAF
TRBV4-1	TRBJ1-2	ASSQVTGSNYGYT
TRBV7-3	TRBJ1-2	ASSSGQLMSYT
TRBV6-5	TRBJ1-1	ASGSQTGLNTEAF
TRBV7-8	TRBJ2-3	ASSFDIADTQY
TRBV5-4	TRBJ2-7	ASSLGQGNGEQY
TRBV2	TRBJ2-7	ASTGWSYEQY
TRBV28	TRBJ1-1	ASSSRNTEAF
TRBV5-8	TRBJ2-3	ASSLSGQSTDTQY
TRBV7-6	TRBJ1-3	ASSPETGSGNTIY
TRBV2	TRBJ2-3	ASTGNIVGGSGADTQY
TRBV10-3	NA	AISESGRAYEQY
TRBV6-5	TRBJ2-1	ASSYGTSGRGEQF
TRBV7-3	TRBJ2-5	ASSFLGDSRSETQY
TRBV18	TRBJ1-5	ASSPRQVTGSQH
TRBV5-4	TRBJ2-3	ASQPGGLSDTQY
TRBV25-1	TRBJ2-2	ASTQDRVNTGELF
TRBV28	TRBJ1-1	ASRTHISGLNEAF
TRBV28	NA	ASSLQLAGAYEQY
TRBV19	TRBJ2-2	ASSSTGDTGELF
TRBV7-9	TRBJ2-7	ASSPSGTGVIEQY
TRBV4-1	TRBJ2-7	ASSQLSGPAYEQY
TRBV5-1	TRBJ2-7	ASSLAQGSYEQY
TRBV7-9	TRBJ2-3	ASSLGSLAGAADTQY
TRBV6-1	TRBJ1-5	ASSGDRAGQPQH
TRBV5-4	TRBJ2-1	ASSPIAGGSNEQF
TRBV29-1	TRBJ2-1	SVGPGRDFNEQF
TRBV4-1	TRBJ2-7	ASSDSPGVGNYEQY
TRBV7-3	TRBJ2-2	ASSFEPLANTNTGELF
TRBV9	TRBJ1-1	ASSVGAGATEAF
TRBV10-3	TRBJ1-2	AISDERPAGYGYT
TRBV5-1	TRBJ2-1	ASSYRLVGVQDEQF
TRBV15	TRBJ2-3	ATSRDPGADTQY
TRBV7-7	TRBJ2-1	ASSLADSSYNEQF
TRBV7-2	TRBJ2-7	ASSRTGTGVLTYEQY
TRBV13	TRBJ2-5	ASSLAGGPTETQY
TRBV10-3	TRBJ1-6	AIRDSSYNSPLH
TRBV28	TRBJ2-6	ASRRQGSSGANVLT
TRBV28	TRBJ1-2	ASAGSGYT